This T cell receptor (beta chain) emerged from a study of cytomegalovirus exposure and HLA in healthy donors. Overall study findings and caveats: Donors were assumed by presence/absence analyses to have roughly uniform sequencing depth. Highest at DRB1 and lowest at HLA-C, TCR association rates differed among HLA loci in a later analysis.

Worth noting for this clone: What it recognizes is unknown.

Per the germline V gene, CDR1 is MDHEN and CDR2 is SYDVKM. Trimming took 5 bases from V and 6 from J; bases not matched to a gene: 11. This CDR3 has 16 residues. Amplification used 60 Vbeta primers and 13 Jbeta primers. The method was immunoSEQ multiplex PCR; TCRdb's version includes in-frame clones alone and lacks a portion of them. Of roughly 130,000 clones listed, roughly 80% are singletons. The TCR originated in a male donor in good health and CMV-seropositive. The chain carries TRBV28 and TRBJ1-4; TRBD1 aligns across 8 bases. Sequences were obtained from PBMCs. The CDR3 sequence: CASSTDRQGQDEKLFF. In DNA, the CDR3 is TGTGCCAGCAGTACCGATCGACAGGGGCAAGATGAAAAACTGTTTTTT.